The clone carrying this T cell receptor beta chain was seen only a few times. The antigen is undetermined. The data are from a study of T cell repertoires in cytomegalovirus infection. Whole-study context: CMV epitopes used comprised recently identified HLA-C-restricted ones and well-studied HLA-B-restricted ones. Evidence of both CMV infection and a matching HLA type came from public TCR beta signatures.

V lost 3 bases to trimming and J lost 4 bases, with 3 bases between them. This CDR3 has 11 amino acids. Study results and limitations: Cumulative public TCR beta family frequency identified carriers of CMV plus the relevant HLA. What dominated the ex vivo response were HLA-C-restricted CMV-specific TCR beta clonotypes.

TCRdb called the reads again in MiXCR, with one record for every CDR3 protein. The data hold approximately 73,000 distinct CDR3 sequences, with around 40% observed a single time. The V and J genes are TRBV12-3 or TRBV12-4 and TRBJ2-5; D call uncertain. Here the sequenced sample was CD8+ T cells from cultured PBMCs, taken from culture after CMV antigen stimulation. The TCR originated in a human donor in good health (CMV status not recorded). Some clones in this sample may be carry-over from other donors' samples. The CDR3 sequence: CASSFRETQYF. CDR3 in DNA: TGTGCCAGCAGTTTCAGAGAGACCCAGTACTTC.